The 28 T cell receptor beta chains below come from one sample, sequenced in a study of cytomegalovirus exposure and HLA in healthy donors (dated by TCRdb to about 2017). The library was built by means of the immunoSEQ multiplex PCR assay. A mixture of 60 forward primers for TCR Vbeta segments and 13 reverse primers for TCR Jbeta segments was used in the multiplex PCR. TCRdb took this table from immuneACCESS and kept in-frame rearrangements with V and J called. Such tables lack part of the clones; where checked against another copy, unresolved V genes explain under half of the gap, and the rest is unexplained. Per the sample table, the count is 150,000 or so clones. The biggest ten clones account for 1.5% to 2% of the sample. Source material: PBMCs. These receptors were obtained from a man younger than 35 in good health and CMV-seronegative.

The J gene is TRBJ2-3, the V gene TRBV4-3; tentative D call: TRBD2 (5 bases). The ends were cut back, 2 bases at V and 5 bases at J, with 8 bases in the middle. CDR1 LGHNA and CDR2 YSLEER come from the germline V gene. The length of the CDR3 is 13 residues. This CDR3 reads CASSQYGIDTQYF. The CDR3 DNA is TGCGCCAGCAGCCAATACGGGATAGATACGCAGTATTTT.

V gene TRBV7-9 combines with J gene TRBJ1-1; possibly TRBD1 for D (6 bases). Germline V gene lookup returns CDR1 SEHNR and CDR2 FQNEAQ (reference sequence). V dropped 10 bases and J dropped 0 bases, with 24 bases sitting between them. The length of the CDR3 is 17 residues. CDR3 nucleotide sequence: TGTGCCAACAGGGATCCAGGGATACTAATGATGAACACTGAAGCTTTCTTT. It is translated as CANRDPGILMMNTEAFF.

This sequence joins TRBV10-3 and TRBJ1-3, with 9 bases lining up with TRBD1. With 8 bases clipped from V and 0 bases from J, the junction kept 2 bases outside the gene matches. Germline V lookup: CDR1 ENHRY, CDR2 SYGVKD. CDR3 length: 14 amino acids. The CDR3 reads CAIRDRDSGNTIYF. CDR3 bases: TGTGCCATCCGGGACAGGGACTCTGGAAACACCATATATTTT.

J is TRBJ2-7 and V is TRBV5-6; TRBD2 might be the D (5 bases). The V gene's germline CDR1 is SGHDT and CDR2 YYEEEE. This CDR3 contains 15 residues. The ends were cut back, 3 bases at V and 11 bases at J, with 24 bases in the middle. CDR3 coding DNA: TGTGCCAGCAGCTCGAGGGCAGGCCCTCCCCATTGGAAGTACTTC. Translating it yields CASSSRAGPPHWKYF.

V is TRBV2 and J is TRBJ2-5, with D tentatively TRBD1 (5 bases). Gene TRBJ2-7 matches the end of the DNA better, so the J call may be wrong. Germline values: CDR1 SNHLY, CDR2 FYNNEI. This CDR3 comprises 14 residues. The CDR3 DNA sequence: TGTGCCAGCAGTGATCAGGGCCTCTCCTACGAGCAGTACTTC. Encoded protein: CASSDQGLSYEQYF.

The V gene is TRBV9, the J gene TRBJ2-2; TRBD1 matches 8 bases. The CDR3 runs to 14 residues. In germline, CDR1 is SGDLS, CDR2 YYNGEE. Trimming at V came to 4 bases and at J to 7 bases, leaving 6 bases not matched to a gene. The CDR3 reads CASSHSRGLGELFF. The CDR3, as DNA: TGTGCCAGCAGCCACTCCAGGGGGCTCGGGGAGCTGTTTTTT.

The rearrangement uses TRBV6-4 and TRBJ1-2; TRBD1 matches 7 bases. CDR1 is MRHNA and CDR2 is SNTAGT in the germline V gene. CDR3 length: 17 residues. The J segment lost 0 bases and the V segment lost 7 bases, leaving 14 bases of the junction unmatched. CDR3 in amino acids: CASNPDRSAFANYGYTF. For the CDR3, the DNA is TGTGCCAGCAACCCGGACAGGTCCGCTTTTGCTAACTATGGCTACACCTTC.

The chain carries TRBV7-9 and TRBJ1-1, with 9 nucleotides matching TRBD1. Looked up from germline, CDR1 is SEHNR and CDR2 is FQNEAQ (reference sequence). This CDR3 region has 14 residues. Trimming took 5 bases from V and 4 from J; bases not matched to a gene: 5. The CDR3 is CASSRQGGGTEAFF. CDR3 bases: TGTGCCAGCAGCCGACAGGGGGGTGGCACTGAAGCTTTCTTT. Full variable domain (missing parts from reference TRBV7-9 and TRBJ1-1): DTGVSQNPRHKITKRGQNVTFRCDPISEHNRLYWYRQTLGQGPEFLTYFQNEAQLEKSRLLSDRFSAERPKGSFSTLEIQRTEQGDSAMYLCASSRQGGGTEAFFGQGTRLTVV.

The chain couples TRBV4-3 to TRBJ2-7; D gene unclear. Trimming cost V 2 bases and J 0 bases, with 11 bases left between them. Germline lookup yields CDR1 LGHNA and CDR2 YSLEER. The CDR3 extends over 15 amino acids. The CDR3: CASSQSTISSYEQYF. CDR3 bases: TGCGCCAGCAGCCAATCTACTATATCCTCCTACGAGCAGTACTTC.

The chain is built from TRBV19 and TRBJ1-2; a possible D gene is TRBD1 (5 bases). V lost 0 bases to trimming and J lost 8 bases, with 19 bases between them. Germline CDR1 is LNHDA and CDR2 is SQIVND (reference sequence). The CDR3 spans 16 residues. This chain's CDR3 is CASSIDRSPPWGGYTF. CDR3 nucleotides: TGTGCCAGTAGTATAGATAGATCGCCGCCCTGGGGCGGCTACACCTTC.

CDR3 sequence reads: CASNPQGYYGYTF. DNA of the CDR3: TGTGCCAGCAATCCTCAGGGATACTATGGCTACACCTTC. The rearrangement links TRBV6-1 to TRBJ1-2, with D maybe TRBD1 (5 bases). Trimming left V 7 bases short and J 3 bases short, with 12 bases between. The CDR3 is made up of 13 amino acids. Germline V lookup: CDR1 MNHNS, CDR2 SASEGT.

The chain links TRBV19 to TRBJ1-1; TRBD1 matches 8 bases. V gave up 5 bases and J gave up 7 bases; unmatched junction bases: 6. The CDR3 loop spans 13 amino acids. Germline CDR1 LNHDA, CDR2 SQIVND (reference sequence). Here the CDR3 DNA reads TGTGCCAGTAGTCCCGGACAGGGAGTTGAAGCTTTCTTT. Translating it yields CASSPGQGVEAFF.

V usage is TRBV6-4 and J usage is TRBJ2-7, with 7 bases aligning to TRBD2. Germline values: CDR1 MRHNA, CDR2 SNTAGT. V trimming: 4 bases; J trimming: 3 bases; junction bases outside the gene matches: 3. The CDR3 has 13 residues. The CDR3 DNA reads as TGTGCCAGCAGTGTGGGGGAGGGCTACGAGCAGTACTTC. This sequence encodes CASSVGEGYEQYF.

The rearrangement uses TRBV30 and TRBJ1-4, with 8 bases aligning to TRBD1. The ends lost 0 bases at V and 4 bases at J; junction bases unmatched: 13. Germline V gene sequence: CDR1 GTSNPN, CDR2 SVGIG (reference sequence). This CDR3 has 18 residues. This chain's CDR3 is CAWSVRYLGDRSNEKLFF. CDR3 sequence (DNA): TGTGCCTGGAGTGTACGGTATTTGGGGGACAGGAGTAATGAAAAACTGTTTTTT.

The gene calls are TRBV30 and TRBJ2-3; the D gene is possibly TRBD2 (6 bases). With 0 bases removed from V and 2 bases from J, the gap between germline ends came to 18 bases. This CDR3 is 17 amino acids long. Germline CDR1 GTSNPN, CDR2 SVGIG (reference sequence). The CDR3 protein is CAWSVPPGGTVTDTQYF. Written as DNA, the CDR3 is TGTGCCTGGAGTGTACCGCCTGGCGGGACCGTCACAGATACGCAGTATTTT.

The chain has TRBV15 and TRBJ1-2; TRBD1 aligns across 8 bases. CDR1 and CDR2 from the germline V gene are LNHNV and YYDKDF (reference sequence). The CDR3 loop spans 15 amino acids. Trimming removed 3 bases from V and 4 bases from J; junction bases left unmatched: 7. CDR3 sequence: CATSSMDRDVYGYTF. In nucleotides, the CDR3 is TGTGCCACCAGCAGTATGGACAGGGACGTCTATGGCTACACCTTC.

The J gene is TRBJ1-2, the V gene TRBV2; a possible D gene is TRBD1 (6 bases). The CDR3 is 13 residues long. CDR1 is SNHLY, CDR2 FYNNEI, per germline. V was clipped by 6 bases and J by 2 bases, with 10 bases between them. CDR3 DNA: TGTGCCAGCAGCACTACAGGGAACTATGGCTACACCTTC. This sequence encodes CASSTTGNYGYTF.

The J gene is TRBJ2-7, the V gene TRBV4-3; 7 nucleotides align to TRBD1. J gave up 1 base and V 3 bases, and 6 bases lay outside the gene matches. This CDR3 is 15 amino acids long. Germline V gene lookup returns CDR1 LGHNA and CDR2 YSLEER. CDR3 protein: CASSHGQTGSYEQYF. The DNA for the CDR3 is TGCGCCAGCAGCCACGGACAGACAGGGTCCTACGAGCAGTACTTC.

The V call is TRBV2, the J call TRBJ1-1; the D gene is possibly TRBD1 (6 bases). V lost 6 bases and J lost 4, with 12 bases in between. Germline V gene sequence: CDR1 SNHLY, CDR2 FYNNEI. CDR3 size: 13 residues. As DNA, the CDR3 is TGTGCCAGCAGGGACAGAGGCGGCACTGAAGCTTTCTTT. Residues: CASRDRGGTEAFF.

V usage is TRBV11-1 and J usage is TRBJ2-5, with TRBD2 as a possible D gene (5 bases). CDR1 and CDR2 from the germline V gene are SGHAT and FQDESV (reference sequence). This CDR3 has 14 amino acids. The V end lost 2 bases, the J end lost 1 base, and 8 bases lay between the germline ends. Here the CDR3 reads CASSLRGFQETQYF. CDR3 DNA: TGTGCCAGCAGCTTACGCGGGTTCCAAGAGACCCAGTACTTC.

The CDR3 nucleotides are TGCGCCAGCAGCCAAGATCCCTCCGGGACAGGTCCCTACGAGCAGTACTTC. Residues: CASSQDPSGTGPYEQYF. The chain combines TRBV4-3 with TRBJ2-7; 8 nucleotides agree with TRBD1. CDR3 length equals 17 residues. Per germline, CDR1 LGHNA and CDR2 YSLEER. Trimming cost V 0 bases and J 2 bases; bases outside gene matches: 9.

The chain combines TRBV9 with TRBJ1-2, with D uncertain. The CDR3 has 13 amino acids. Per the germline V gene, CDR1 is SGDLS and CDR2 is YYNGEE. V was clipped by 4 bases and J by 8 bases, with 15 bases between them. The CDR3 loop reads CASSPGTRRGYTF. CDR3 DNA: TGTGCCAGCAGCCCCGGAACCCGGCGGGGCTACACCTTC.

This chain joins TRBV11-3 and TRBJ2-1, with D hard to call. The CDR3 runs to 14 residues. V lost 5 bases, J lost 5 bases, and 13 bases lay in between. From germline, CDR1 is SGHNT and CDR2 YENEEA. The CDR3 DNA is TGTGCCAGCAGCCCCCGACTTACGAACAATGAGCAGTTCTTC. Translation gives CASSPRLTNNEQFF.

The chain carries TRBV6-6 and TRBJ1-1; TRBD1 matches 7 bases. V gave up 6 bases and J gave up 11 bases; unmatched junction bases: 6. The germline gives CDR1 MNHNY, CDR2 SVGAGI (reference sequence). The CDR3 contains 11 residues. CDR3 protein: CASRRQGSAFF. The CDR3 DNA sequence: TGTGCCAGCAGAAGACAGGGAAGCGCTTTCTTT.

The rearrangement joins TRBV2 to TRBJ1-2, with a tentative D call TRBD1 (6 bases). Trimming stripped 9 bases from V and 4 bases from J, with 21 bases between. Germline CDR1 SNHLY, CDR2 FYNNEI. The length of the CDR3 is 15 residues. In DNA form, the CDR3 reads TGTGCCAGTTGGGGGACACCGAGTCCCTTCTATGGCTACACCTTC. Amino acid sequence: CASWGTPSPFYGYTF.

The chain is built from TRBV7-3 and TRBJ2-3, with 11 bases that match TRBD2. This CDR3 is 19 amino acids long. Trimming took 2 bases from V and 0 from J; bases not matched to a gene: 10. Germline V gene lookup returns CDR1 SGHTA and CDR2 FQGTGA. The CDR3 nucleotides read TGTGCCAGCAGCTTAGCCCCCGGGACTAGCGGACCTAGCACAGATACGCAGTATTTT. This sequence encodes CASSLAPGTSGPSTDTQYF.

The chain joins TRBV5-4 to TRBJ1-6; D may be TRBD1 (5 bases). V dropped 3 bases and J dropped 9 bases, with 13 bases sitting between them. CDR1 and CDR2 (germline): SGHNT, YYREEE (reference sequence). The CDR3 is made up of 14 amino acids. CDR3 sequence reads: CASSWGGSGSPLHF. The CDR3 coding sequence is TGTGCCAGCAGCTGGGGGGGATCCGGTTCACCCCTCCACTTT.

The rearrangement joins TRBV7-9 to TRBJ1-1; D remains unclear. Germline V gives CDR1 SEHNR, CDR2 FQNEAQ (reference sequence). This CDR3 has 12 amino acids. V shed 2 bases and J shed 3 bases, with 4 bases lying between them. CDR3 sequence (DNA): TGTGCCAGCAGCTTATCTCACACTGAAGCTTTCTTT. It yields the protein CASSLSHTEAFF.